These 19 T cell receptor beta chains came from one sample sequenced in a study of molecular identifiers for immune sequencing clone quantification. TCRdb ran MiXCR on the PCR reads and lists one entry per CDR3 protein. The sample holds about 510,000 distinct CDR3 sequences; around 23% are singletons and the top ten take 0.7% to 0.9%. The sequencing input was naive CD8+ T cells from blood, with Jurkat cell RNA spiked in. Subset specified: FACS-sorted CD8+CD4-CCR7+CD45RA+ naive T cells. These receptors came from a human donor in good health. Some libraries in this study had Jurkat cell RNA spiked in.

This clonotype was detected only a few times. In DNA, the CDR3 is TGCGCCAGCACCGGGGAGGGTTACGAGCAGTACTTC. The encoded protein is CASTGEGYEQYF. V and J are TRBV5-1 and TRBJ2-7; 7 bases fit TRBD2. In germline, CDR1 is SGHRS, CDR2 YFSETQ. After removal of 6 bases from V and 4 bases from J, the junction contained 4 bases not matched to a gene. The CDR3 is 12 residues long.

The chain recombines TRBV7-9 with TRBJ1-4; D is ambiguous. CDR3 size: 14 residues. Germline CDR1 is SEHNR and CDR2 is FQNEAQ (reference sequence). The germline V and J ends were trimmed by 5 bases and 5 bases, with 12 bases remaining between them. The CDR3 nucleotides are TGTGCCAGCAGCCCCCCCCCCGACAATGAAAAACTGTTTTTT. Residues: CASSPPPDNEKLFF.

This clonotype showed up many times. This chain uses TRBV28 with TRBJ1-1, with 7 bases fitting TRBD1. Germline CDR1 reads MDHEN; CDR2 reads SYDVKM. Trimming removed 2 bases from V and 10 bases from J; junction bases left unmatched: 4. The CDR3 sequence is 12 residues long. The CDR3 bases are TGTGCCAGCAGTTTAAAGGGGGCCGGAGCTTTCTTT. As protein: CASSLKGAGAFF.

This chain joins TRBV12-3 or TRBV12-4 and TRBJ2-7; TRBD1 matches at 10 bases. V dropped 5 bases and J dropped 4; count of bases not matched to a gene: 14. The CDR3 runs 17 residues. The CDR3 spells CASSPGAGTGDFYEQYF. In DNA, the CDR3 is TGTGCCAGCAGTCCAGGGGCCGGGACAGGGGACTTTTACGAGCAGTACTTC.

In this sample, this clonotype turned up many times. The J gene is TRBJ2-1, the V gene TRBV6-2 or TRBV6-3, with D possibly matching TRBD1 (5 bases). Germline CDR1 MNHEY, CDR2 SVGEGT. This CDR3 is 13 amino acids long. Between the trimmed V and J ends, which lost 6 bases and 10 bases, there was a span of 16 bases. CDR3 region: CASSLYRPSEQFF. In DNA, the CDR3 is TGTGCCAGCAGCCTATACAGGCCCTCGGAGCAGTTCTTC.

The CDR3 DNA reads TGTGCCAGCAGCCCCGTCGTAGCGATTATATACAATGAGCAGTTCTTC. Translated, it gives CASSPVVAIIYNEQFF. The rearrangement uses TRBV11-2 and TRBJ2-1; weak D call: TRBD2 (5 bases). CDR3 length: 16 amino acids. Trimming cost V 5 bases and J 4 bases, with 18 bases left between them. In germline, CDR1 is SGHAT, CDR2 FQNNGV.

The sample holds many counts of this clonotype. The rearrangement joins TRBV9 to TRBJ2-3, with 7 positions matching TRBD1. Trimming took 0 bases from V and 2 from J; bases not matched to a gene: 3. There are 15 residues in the CDR3. Germline lookup yields CDR1 SGDLS and CDR2 YYNGEE. The CDR3 is CASSVGGGDTDTQYF. The CDR3 nucleotides are TGTGCCAGCAGCGTAGGAGGGGGCGACACAGATACGCAGTATTTT.

As concerns this clonotype: A much larger clone is a single base away; this may be a read error. This sequence joins TRBV28 and TRBJ2-5; D not certain. The CDR3 contains 14 residues. CDR1 and CDR2 (germline): MDHEN, SYDVKM. Trimming took 1 base from V and 2 from J, leaving 8 bases between them. In nucleotides, the CDR3 is TGTGCCAGCAGTTTATTGCGAGATCAAGAGACCCAGTACTTC. Protein product: CASSLLRDQETQYF.

With regard to this clonotype: As the CDR3 is not closed by the conserved phenylalanine or tryptophan, this likely results from a read error. The CDR3 region is CASSPPLDTQYL. The CDR3 coding sequence is TGTGCCAGCAGCCCCCCACTGGATACGCAGTATCTT. The chain employs TRBV7-9 and TRBJ2-3, with no clear D. The CDR3 extends over 12 amino acids. Trimming removed 5 bases from V and 6 bases from J, with 9 bases in between. Germline V CDR1 and CDR2: SEHNR, FQNEAQ (reference sequence).

There are many counts of this clonotype. V and J are TRBV18 and TRBJ1-1; TRBD1 might be the D (6 bases). The CDR3 consists of 13 residues. V dropped 1 base and J dropped 6 bases, with 9 bases sitting between them. Germline CDR1 is KGHSH and CDR2 is LQKENI. DNA of the CDR3: TGTGCCAGCTCACCACAGGGGGAGGCTGAAGCTTTCTTT. Its translation: CASSPQGEAEAFF. The whole variable domain, filled in from reference TRBV18 and TRBJ1-1, reads NAGVMQNPRHLVRRRGQEARLRCSPMKGHSHVYWYRQLPEEGLKFMVYLQKENIIDESGMPKERFSAEFPKEGPSILRIQQVVRGDSAAYFCASSPQGEAEAFFGQGTRLTVV.

The J gene is TRBJ1-4, the V gene TRBV4-1; 9 bases fit TRBD1. The CDR3 length is 15 residues. Germline V gives CDR1 MGHRA, CDR2 YSYEKL. J lost 8 bases, V lost 3 bases, and 7 bases had no gene match. CDR3 amino acids: CASSQHRTGEEKLFF. Here the CDR3 DNA reads TGCGCCAGCAGCCAGCACCGGACAGGGGAGGAAAAACTGTTTTTT.

Of note for this clonotype: A much larger clone differs from this one at a single base, so this may be a read error. The V and J genes are TRBV4-3 and TRBJ1-2; D is possibly TRBD1 (6 bases). CDR3 length: 15 residues. V lost 8 bases and J 1 base, leaving 17 bases between the germline ends. CDR1 and CDR2 from the germline V gene are LGHNA and YSLEER. The CDR3: CASRPDRSLNYGYTF. The DNA of the CDR3 is TGCGCCAGCCGCCCCGACAGGTCCCTTAACTATGGCTACACCTTC.

This clonotype occurred a few times. The chain combines TRBV7-9 with TRBJ1-2; TRBD1 matches at 11 bases. Germline-derived CDR1 and CDR2 are SEHNR and FQNEAQ (reference sequence). The trim removed 6 bases at V and 3 bases at J, leaving 15 bases unmatched. This CDR3 has 18 residues. The CDR3 nucleotides are TGTGCCAGCAGGAGAGTAGTGGGACAGGGGGATCAAGACTATGGCTACACCTTC. Amino acid sequence: CASRRVVGQGDQDYGYTF. The variable domain in full, with the rest retrieved from reference TRBV7-9 and TRBJ1-2, is DTGVSQNPRHKITKRGQNVTFRCDPISEHNRLYWYRQTLGQGPEFLTYFQNEAQLEKSRLLSDRFSAERPKGSFSTLEIQRTEQGDSAMYLCASRRVVGQGDQDYGYTFGSGTRLTVV.

The chain combines TRBV15 with TRBJ2-4; D perhaps matches TRBD2 (5 bases). V lost 0 bases, J lost 3 bases, and 18 bases lay in between. Germline V gene data show CDR1 as LNHNV and CDR2 as YYDKDF (reference sequence). CDR3 length: 18 residues. CDR3 sequence: CATSRDSYGETDKNIQYF. The CDR3 nucleotides are TGTGCCACCAGCAGAGATAGCTATGGGGAGACGGACAAAAACATTCAGTACTTC. The full variable domain, with the rest looked up from reference TRBV15 and TRBJ2-4, is DAMVIQNPRYQVTQFGKPVTLSCSQTLNHNVMYWYQQKSSQAPKLLFHYYDKDFNNEADTPDNFQSRRPNTSFCFLDIRSPGLGDTAMYLCATSRDSYGETDKNIQYFGAGTRLSVL.

This rearrangement joins TRBV10-3 to TRBJ2-3; D might be TRBD1 or TRBD2, each matching 5 bases. Germline-derived CDR1 and CDR2 are ENHRY and SYGVKD. The ends were cut back, 6 bases at V and 0 bases at J, with 7 bases in the middle. This CDR3 spans 13 amino acids. CDR3 in DNA: TGTGCCATCAGCGGGGCTAGCACAGATACGCAGTATTTT. Protein sequence: CAISGASTDTQYF.

This clonotype was counted many times. V and J are TRBV20-1 and TRBJ1-3, with 7 positions matching TRBD1. The V and J ends lost 6 bases and 3 bases, in that order; junction bases with no gene match: 17. The CDR3 covers 17 residues. The germline CDR1 and CDR2 sequences are DFQATT and SNEGSKA (reference sequence). The CDR3 DNA sequence: TGCAGTGCCAGATCCGCGACAGGGAATGTATTTGGAAACACCATATATTTT. It encodes CSARSATGNVFGNTIYF.

This clonotype was detected ten times or more. The CDR3 nucleotides are TGCGCCAGCCTGGGAGGGGGGGAAGCTTTCTTT. As protein: CASLGGGEAFF. V usage is TRBV4-1 and J usage is TRBJ1-1; D is possibly TRBD1 (6 bases). V was cut by 8 bases and J by 8 bases, with 12 bases left in between. Germline loops: CDR1 MGHRA, CDR2 YSYEKL. The CDR3 is made up of 11 amino acids.

This clonotype was counted ten times or more. The V gene is TRBV4-1, the J gene TRBJ2-7; D gene ambiguous. V dropped 4 bases and J dropped 7 bases, with 17 bases sitting between them. CDR1 is MGHRA and CDR2 is YSYEKL in the germline V gene. This CDR3 contains 14 residues. CDR3 DNA sequence: TGCGCCAGCAGCCCGCCTGGGTCGGTCAGTGAGCAGTACTTC. It translates to CASSPPGSVSEQYF.

This clonotype was seen only a few times. The chain recombines TRBV19 with TRBJ2-2, with 9 bases identical to TRBD1. The CDR3 sequence is 16 residues long. With 3 bases clipped from V and 7 bases from J, the junction kept 9 bases outside the gene matches. CDR1 and CDR2 from the germline V gene are LNHDA and SQIVND (reference sequence). CDR3 region: CASSIGSGTGHGELFF. In DNA, the CDR3 is TGTGCCAGTAGTATTGGATCCGGGACAGGGCACGGGGAGCTGTTTTTT. The complete variable domain, with remaining parts taken from reference TRBV19 and TRBJ2-2, reads DGGITQSPKYLFRKEGQNVTLSCEQNLNHDAMYWYRQDPGQGLRLIYYSQIVNDFQKGDIAEGYSVSREKKESFPLTVTSAQKNPTAFYLCASSIGSGTGHGELFFGEGSRLTVL.